This is a list of T cell receptor beta chains from one sample in a study of T-cell memory formation after mild COVID-19. MiXCR was run by TCRdb on the 5' RACE reads, yielding one entry per CDR3 protein. The sample holds roughly 350,000 distinct CDR3 sequences, around 21% seen once. Sequenced sample: PBMCs or a T cell subset sorted from them (not recorded which). The receptors originated from an adult woman who had mild COVID-19 (a few samples of this study predate the infection). Cell type and time point are not known. The CDR3 runs from the conserved cysteine through the conserved F or W. The order of the fields is D gene, J gene, clone size, V gene, CDR3 DNA, CDR3 protein. The D gene is left open where the match is weak. A row's size may be missing; if present it is once, few, many or a size class.

NA,TRBJ1-4,NA,TRBV5-8,TGTGCCAGCAGCTTGTTTTCAGAAGGGGAGAATGAAAAACTGTTTTTT,CASSLFSEGENEKLFF
NA,TRBJ2-7,few,TRBV6-6,TGTGCCAGCAGTTACTTATACGGGACCTACGAGCAGTACTTC,CASSYLYGTYEQYF
NA,TRBJ1-2,few,TRBV6-1,TGTGCCAGCAGTGATCCCTTAGGGGGGTACTATGGCTACACCTTC,CASSDPLGGYYGYTF
NA,TRBJ2-7,few,TRBV29-1,TGCAGCGTTTCGGACGGACCCTACGAGCAGTACTTC,CSVSDGPYEQYF
NA,TRBJ2-1,NA,TRBV29-1,TGCAGCGTTGGGGATGGGGACCCCTACAATGAGCAGTTCTTC,CSVGDGDPYNEQFF
TRBD1,TRBJ1-5,few,TRBV18,TGTGCCAGCTCACCAGGGACAGGGACCAATCAGCCCCAGCATTTT,CASSPGTGTNQPQHF
TRBD1,TRBJ2-7,NA,TRBV29-1,TGCAGCGTATTGCCGGGACAGGACACCTACGAGCAGTACTTC,CSVLPGQDTYEQYF
NA,TRBJ1-5,few,TRBV2,TGTGCCAGCAAGAACAACGGTCCCAATCAGCCCCAGCATTTT,CASKNNGPNQPQHF
TRBD1,TRBJ1-2,NA,TRBV20-1,TGCAGTGCTAGTCCGCCGATGACGACAGGGGCAAGTGGCTACACCTTC,CSASPPMTTGASGYTF
NA,TRBJ1-4,NA,TRBV3-1,TGTGCCAGCAGCCCCAGGGGATTAGTGTTTGGGGCGACTAATGAAAAACTGTTTTTT,CASSPRGLVFGATNEKLFF
NA,TRBJ2-7,few,TRBV3-1,TGTGCCAGCAGCCAAGAGGCGGCCGTGCTAGCGCCCTCCTACGAGCAGTACTTC,CASSQEAAVLAPSYEQYF
NA,TRBJ2-3,few,TRBV24-1,TGTGCCACCAGGACGATTGGGGGAGATACGCAGTATTTT,CATRTIGGDTQYF
TRBD2,TRBJ2-3,NA,TRBV6-2/TRBV6-3,TGTGCCAGCAGTACTAGCGGAGCCCCAGATACGCAGTATTTT,CASSTSGAPDTQYF
NA,TRBJ1-5,few,TRBV12-3/TRBV12-4,TGTGCCAGCAGTTTAAATGTGCCCAGTCAGCCCCAGCATTTT,CASSLNVPSQPQHF
NA,TRBJ2-7,NA,TRBV7-6,TGTGCCAGCAGTCCCGACAGAACCTTCGCCTACGAGCAGTACTTC,CASSPDRTFAYEQYF
TRBD1,TRBJ2-7,few,TRBV7-8,TGTGCCAGCAGCCAAGCCCGGGACAGACCCTTCTACGAGCAGTACTTC,CASSQARDRPFYEQYF
NA,TRBJ2-7,few,TRBV4-1,TGCGCCAGCAGCCAAGTTCAGGGGTGGGAGCAGTACTTC,CASSQVQGWEQYF
NA,TRBJ1-1,NA,TRBV7-9,TGTGCCAGCAGCACGAGCCTACAGGGAGCACGGGTGAACACTGAAGCTTTCTTT,CASSTSLQGARVNTEAFF
NA,TRBJ2-4,once,TRBV29-1,TGCAGCGTTGAAGATCGCAGGTCAGCCAAAAACATTCAGTACTTC,CSVEDRRSAKNIQYF
TRBD1,TRBJ2-7,few,TRBV20-1,TGCAGTGCTAGACCCGAGACAGGGCCCTCCTACGAGCAGTACTTC,CSARPETGPSYEQYF
NA,TRBJ2-2,NA,TRBV7-3,TGTGCCAGCAGCCGTATTACCGGGGAGCTGTTTTTT,CASSRITGELFF
TRBD1,TRBJ1-4,few,TRBV19,TGTGCCACCGGACCGGGACAGAGTCCTGAAAAACTGTTTTTT,CATGPGQSPEKLFF
NA,TRBJ2-7,NA,TRBV6-5,TGTGCCAGCACCAACCCCCAGGGGCGGCACGAGCAGTACTTC,CASTNPQGRHEQYF
NA,TRBJ2-1,NA,TRBV25-1,TGTGCCAGCAGTGAAGATAACACCGTGTTCCACAATGAGCAGTTCTTC,CASSEDNTVFHNEQFF
TRBD1,TRBJ2-1,few,TRBV6-5,TGTGCCAGCAAACAGGGGCCGACCTACAATGAGCAGTTCTTC,CASKQGPTYNEQFF
NA,TRBJ2-1,NA,TRBV24-1,TGTGCCACCAGTGACCCCGGGACGGGAAACAATGAGCAGTTCTTC,CATSDPGTGNNEQFF
TRBD1,TRBJ2-5,NA,TRBV18,TGTGCCAGCCGTCTAACCGGGACAGGCCAAGAGACCCAGTACTTC,CASRLTGTGQETQYF
NA,TRBJ2-1,few,TRBV12-3/TRBV12-4,TGTGCCAGCAGGGACGGAAGCTCCTACAATGAGCAGTTCTTC,CASRDGSSYNEQFF
TRBD1,TRBJ2-7,NA,TRBV25-1,TGTGCCAGCAGTGAGCCCGACAGGACAGGGACCTACGAGCAGTACTTC,CASSEPDRTGTYEQYF
TRBD1,TRBJ1-5,few,TRBV12-3/TRBV12-4,TGTGCCAGCAGCCCCCCAGGGGGATGGAGTCAGCCCCAGCATTTT,CASSPPGGWSQPQHF
TRBD1,TRBJ2-7,NA,TRBV27,TGTGCCAGCAGCCAGACAGGGTTCTACGAGCAGTACTTC,CASSQTGFYEQYF
NA,TRBJ2-6,NA,TRBV14,TGTGCCAGCAGCCCCCGGACCCTTCTTCTATCTGGGGCCAACGTCCTGACTTTC,CASSPRTLLLSGANVLTF
NA,TRBJ1-4,many,TRBV6-1,TGTGCCAGCAGTGAAGCGGAGGGAACTAATGAAAAACTGTTTTTT,CASSEAEGTNEKLFF
TRBD1,TRBJ2-5,NA,TRBV25-1,TGTGCCAGCAGTGAAACCCAGGGGGTAGAGACCCAGTACTTC,CASSETQGVETQYF
NA,TRBJ2-7,few,TRBV6-2/TRBV6-3,TGTGCCAGCACCGGGGGCCCCTCCTACGAGCAGTACTTC,CASTGGPSYEQYF
TRBD2,TRBJ2-7,NA,TRBV11-2,TGTGCCAGCAGCCCTTTCCTAGCGGGGGGTACAAACGAGCAGTACTTC,CASSPFLAGGTNEQYF